Here is one TCR beta chain with its context. The CDR3 sequence is 17 residues long. CDR1 SGHDN and CDR2 FVKESK come from the germline V gene. J lost 3 bases, V lost 4 bases, and 14 bases had no gene match. This specimen belongs to a study of blood T cell repertoires in COVID-19. Study information: Some COVID-19 samples were acute and others convalescent; all came from the United States, Italy and Spain. T cells, B-cell-depleted T cells, or PBMCs provided the cDNA or gDNA that served as material.

Only in-frame clones appear in the TCRdb table, and some are missing; sequencing was by immunoSEQ multiplex PCR. The data hold about 160,000 clones, with approximately 92% observed a single time. The sequence was collected from a woman in her 50s with acute or convalescent COVID-19. The sequenced material came from peripheral blood. V usage is TRBV14 and J usage is TRBJ1-2; 7 bases agree with TRBD1. CDR3 in DNA: TGTGCCAGCAGCCCCACTGGGAAAGGGGGCAAGGACTATGGCTACACCTTC. Its protein is CASSPTGKGGKDYGYTF.